This T cell receptor (beta chain) was sequenced during a study of Tregs in tolerant kidney transplant recipients. Study-level information: Recipient cells were told from donor cells by antibody staining.

The CDR3 sequence is 16 residues long. Germline CDR1 and CDR2: SNHLY and FYNNEI. V was clipped by 1 base and J by 5 bases, with 17 bases between them. In the case of this clone: Antigen: not known.

The repertoire was sequenced with immunoSEQ multiplex PCR; TCRdb's copy has only in-frame clones and lacks some. The sample contains about 19,000 clones, under 70% of which appear only once. The specimen sequenced was Tregs from blood cultured with allogeneic cells. This TCR was recovered from a human donor in good health. The V call is TRBV2, the J call TRBJ1-2, with a tentative D call TRBD1 (6 bases). The CDR3 loop reads CASSEGEGRGVYGYTF. The DNA for the CDR3 is TGTGCCAGCAGTGAAGGGGAGGGGAGGGGGGTGTATGGCTACACCTTC.